A single sample gave rise to the 18 T cell receptor beta chains below, sequenced in a study of PD-L1 blockade in urothelial cancer. Using immunoSEQ multiplex PCR, the repertoire was profiled, and TCRdb retains in-frame clones only, with some absent. This sample carries around 56,000 clones, 86% of them seen once, and the ten largest clones take roughly 2.9%. The sequenced sample was PBMCs, obtained around atezolizumab (anti-PD-L1) treatment. All receptors come from a man aged 50 to 59 with urothelial cancer.

The chain has TRBV9 and TRBJ2-7; no firm D call. With 0 bases removed from V and 2 bases from J, the gap between germline ends came to 9 bases. The CDR3 is 14 amino acids. CDR1 and CDR2 (germline): SGDLS, YYNGEE. The CDR3 DNA sequence: TGTGCCAGCAGCGTAGGTCCGGTAGCCTACGAGCAGTACTTC. Translation: CASSVGPVAYEQYF. The variable domain in full, with the rest retrieved from reference TRBV9 and TRBJ2-7, is DSGVTQTPKHLITATGQRVTLRCSPRSGDLSVYWYQQSLDQGLQFLIQYYNGEERAKGNILERFSAQQFPDLHSELNLSSLELGDSALYFCASSVGPVAYEQYFGPGTRLTVT.

The rearrangement links TRBV14 to TRBJ1-2, with a tentative D call TRBD1 (6 bases). This CDR3 comprises 16 residues. Between the trimmed V and J ends, which lost 1 base and 4 bases, there was a span of 16 bases. The germline V gene has CDR1 SGHDN and CDR2 FVKESK. CDR3: CASSQGRVQGSYGYTF. The CDR3 DNA sequence: TGTGCCAGCAGCCAAGGCAGGGTTCAGGGGAGCTATGGCTACACCTTC.

This chain joins TRBV19 and TRBJ1-5; D is undetermined. From germline, CDR1 is LNHDA and CDR2 SQIVND (reference sequence). Between the trimmed V and J ends, which lost 3 bases and 3 bases, there was a span of 9 bases. The CDR3 is 14 amino acids. This CDR3 reads CASSMEVYNQPQHF. The DNA of the CDR3 is TGTGCCAGTAGTATGGAGGTGTACAATCAGCCCCAGCATTTT.

The chain employs TRBV6-1 and TRBJ2-1, with 9 bases that match TRBD1. The germline CDR1 and CDR2 sequences are MNHNS and SASEGT. V lost 5 bases to trimming and J lost 12 bases; unmatched junction nucleotides: 11. There are 14 residues in the CDR3. CDR3 region: CASSTRDREGGQFF. The CDR3 DNA is TGTGCCAGCAGTACCCGGGACAGGGAGGGCGGGCAGTTCTTC.

The rearrangement joins TRBV15 to TRBJ2-5; 7 positions agree with TRBD1. This CDR3 has 13 amino acids. Per the germline V gene, CDR1 is LNHNV and CDR2 is YYDKDF (reference sequence). Losses at the gene ends were 7 bases for V and 7 bases for J; bases not matched to a gene: 9. The CDR3 spells CATTLKAGGTQYF. The CDR3 DNA follows: TGTGCCACCACATTGAAGGCAGGGGGGACCCAGTACTTC.

The V gene is TRBV10-3, the J gene TRBJ2-7; D is perhaps TRBD2 (6 bases). The CDR3 contains 15 residues. Germline assignment: CDR1 ENHRY and CDR2 SYGVKD. Trimming took off 2 bases at V and 0 bases at J, with 11 bases between the two ends. The CDR3 coding sequence is TGTGCCATCAGTGAGGGACTACTAAGCTCCTACGAGCAGTACTTC. Protein sequence: CAISEGLLSSYEQYF.

The count of this clone is one. The chain combines TRBV2 with TRBJ2-1, with D maybe TRBD2 (5 bases). Germline values: CDR1 SNHLY, CDR2 FYNNEI. The CDR3 covers 13 residues. The V end lost 6 bases, the J end lost 5 bases, and 11 bases lay between the germline ends. This CDR3 is CASRGDYNNEQFF. Written as DNA, the CDR3 is TGTGCCAGCAGGGGAGACTACAACAATGAGCAGTTCTTC.

V and J are TRBV2 and TRBJ2-7; D is uncertain. Germline loops: CDR1 SNHLY, CDR2 FYNNEI. V was trimmed by 0 bases and J by 6 bases, leaving 3 bases between them. The CDR3 has 11 amino acids. CDR3 in amino acids: CASSEAFEQYF. CDR3 DNA: TGTGCCAGCAGTGAAGCCTTCGAGCAGTACTTC. Full variable domain (rest looked up from reference TRBV2 and TRBJ2-7): EPEVTQTPSHQVTQMGQEVILRCVPISNHLYFYWYRQILGQKVEFLVSFYNNEISEKSEIFDDQFSVERPDGSNFTLKIRSTKLEDSAMYFCASSEAFEQYFGPGTRLTVT.

The chain carries TRBV7-9 and TRBJ2-7; the match to TRBD1 covers 10 bases. CDR1 is SEHNR, CDR2 FQNEAQ, per germline (reference sequence). This CDR3 has 15 residues. The J segment lost 5 bases and the V segment lost 5 bases, leaving 9 bases of the junction unmatched. CDR3 nucleotide sequence: TGTGCCAGCAGCCGCCCGGGACAGGGGACTCACGAGCAGTACTTC. Amino acid sequence: CASSRPGQGTHEQYF.

J is TRBJ2-1 and V is TRBV25-1; D unresolved. Germline-derived CDR1 and CDR2 are MGHDK and SYGVNS. Trimming removed 6 bases from V and 12 bases from J, with 15 bases in between. This CDR3 has 12 amino acids. CDR3 bases: TGTGCCAGCAGCCTAACGTTGTCGGGGCAGTTCTTC. Translating it yields CASSLTLSGQFF. Combining the CDR3 with reference TRBV25-1 and TRBJ2-1 gives the whole variable domain EADIYQTPRYLVIGTGKKITLECSQTMGHDKMYWYQQDPGMELHLIHYSYGVNSTEKGDLSSESTVSRIRTEHFPLTLESARPSHTSQYLCASSLTLSGQFFGPGTRLTVL.

V usage is TRBV9 and J usage is TRBJ2-2; perhaps TRBD2 as D (6 bases). V was cut by 4 bases and J by 1 base, with 14 bases left in between. CDR3 length: 16 amino acids. CDR1 is SGDLS and CDR2 is YYNGEE in the germline V gene. CDR3 protein: CASSRDGTLNTGELFF. DNA for the CDR3: TGTGCCAGCAGCCGGGACGGGACTCTGAACACCGGGGAGCTGTTTTTT.

This clone was observed a few times. The chain combines TRBV20-1 with TRBJ1-5; D is unresolved. The CDR3 covers 11 residues. The germline V gene encodes CDR1 DFQATT and CDR2 SNEGSKA (reference sequence). With 6 bases removed from V and 5 bases from J, the gap between germline ends came to 8 bases. For the CDR3, the DNA is TGCAGTGCCACCCCAGATCAGCCCCAGCATTTT. This codes for CSATPDQPQHF.

The V and J genes are TRBV29-1 and TRBJ1-1; 8 bases agree with TRBD1. This CDR3 is 12 amino acids long. The germline V gene has CDR1 SQVTM and CDR2 ANQGSEA. Trimming cost V 7 bases and J 6 bases; bases outside gene matches: 7. CDR3 in amino acids: CSENRGTAEAFF. The DNA of the CDR3 is TGCAGCGAAAACAGGGGGACTGCTGAAGCTTTCTTT. Filled out from reference TRBV29-1 and TRBJ1-1, the complete variable domain reads SAVISQKPSRDICQRGTSLTIQCQVDSQVTMMFWYRQQPGQSLTLIATANQGSEATYESGFVIDKFPISRPNLTFSTLTVSNMSPEDSSIYLCSENRGTAEAFFGQGTRLTVV.

The chain is built from TRBV5-1 and TRBJ2-3, with a tentative D call TRBD1 (5 bases). V was trimmed by 5 bases and J by 0 bases, leaving 10 bases between them. CDR3 size: 14 residues. Germline values: CDR1 SGHRS, CDR2 YFSETQ. This chain's CDR3 is CASRPQESTDTQYF. The DNA for the CDR3 is TGCGCCAGCAGGCCACAGGAAAGCACAGATACGCAGTATTTT.

The chain links TRBV27 to TRBJ2-2; the match to TRBD2 covers 10 bases. Germline V gives CDR1 MNHEY, CDR2 SMNVEV (reference sequence). V lost 2 bases, J lost 4 bases, and 7 bases stayed unmatched. The CDR3 is 17 amino acids. CDR3 nucleotides: TGTGCCAGCAGTTTAGTTCCGGGACTAGCGACCACCGGGGAGCTGTTTTTT. Its protein product is CASSLVPGLATTGELFF.

The chain couples TRBV10-3 to TRBJ2-2; 8 positions match TRBD2. The J segment lost 4 bases and the V segment lost 3 bases, leaving 13 bases of the junction unmatched. This CDR3 is 18 amino acids long. CDR1 is ENHRY, CDR2 SYGVKD, per germline. The CDR3 region is CAISEQQAGVLSTGELFF. The CDR3, as DNA: TGTGCCATCAGTGAACAACAAGCGGGAGTCCTTAGCACCGGGGAGCTGTTTTTT.

The CDR3 loop is CASADRGRNQPQHF. In DNA, the CDR3 is TGTGCCAGCGCCGACAGGGGCCGCAATCAGCCCCAGCATTTT. This chain joins TRBV6-1 and TRBJ1-5; 8 bases map to TRBD1. CDR1 MNHNS and CDR2 SASEGT come from the germline V gene. Losses at the gene ends were 8 bases for V and 2 bases for J; bases not matched to a gene: 5. The CDR3 length is 14 residues.

The J gene is TRBJ1-4, the V gene TRBV5-1; 12 nucleotides align to TRBD1. J was trimmed by 10 bases and V by 3 bases; bases with no gene match: 10. Germline V lookup: CDR1 SGHRS, CDR2 YFSETQ. This CDR3 has 16 residues. The CDR3 DNA is TGCGCCAGCAGCTCCCTGGGACAGGGGGCGAGCGGAAAACTGTTTTTT. It translates to CASSSLGQGASGKLFF.